Listed here are 20 T cell receptor beta chains from one sample, sequenced in a study of cytomegalovirus exposure and HLA in healthy donors. Researchers ran the PCR with 60 Vbeta and 13 Jbeta primers. Some clones are missing from TCRdb's copy, which holds only in-frame ones; the method was immunoSEQ multiplex PCR. The sample data list 140,000 to 150,000 clones. Sample: PBMCs. The receptor source for this set is a woman aged 45-59 years in good health and CMV-seronegative.

The CDR3 DNA is TGTGCCAGCAGTTCGGGACAGGGGGTTGCCGAGCAGTACTTC. This codes for CASSSGQGVAEQYF. The chain links TRBV6-6 to TRBJ2-7, with 11 bases identical to TRBD1. The CDR3 totals 14 residues. Trimming cost V 4 bases and J 6 bases; bases outside gene matches: 5. Germline values: CDR1 MNHNY, CDR2 SVGAGI (reference sequence).

The chain joins TRBV5-1 to TRBJ2-3; TRBD2 matches at 7 bases. CDR1 and CDR2 from the germline V gene are SGHRS and YFSETQ. The CDR3 is 14 residues long. Trimming took 3 bases from V and 0 from J; bases not matched to a gene: 1. The CDR3 coding sequence is TGCGCCAGCAGCTGGGGAGGGAGCACAGATACGCAGTATTTT. This gives the protein CASSWGGSTDTQYF.

The rearrangement links TRBV7-9 to TRBJ2-7, with a weak D call TRBD1 (6 bases). Germline V gene sequence: CDR1 SEHNR, CDR2 FQNEAQ (reference sequence). The CDR3 contains 15 residues. The V end was cut by 1 base, the J end by 3 bases, with 13 bases between. For the CDR3, the DNA is TGTGCCAGCAGCTTAGGGACAGTGGCGCTCTACGAGCAGTACTTC. This codes for CASSLGTVALYEQYF.

This chain uses TRBV4-1 with TRBJ2-6; no firm D call. CDR3 length: 17 amino acids. Per germline, CDR1 MGHRA and CDR2 YSYEKL. V was cut by 1 base and J by 0 bases, with 10 bases left in between. The CDR3 bases are TGCGCCAGCAGCCAAGTGGTGAGTTTCTCTGGGGCCAACGTCCTGACTTTC. Translated: CASSQVVSFSGANVLTF.

The V gene is TRBV7-8, the J gene TRBJ2-1; TRBD1 matches at 8 bases. This CDR3 comprises 18 residues. The germline V gene has CDR1 SGHVS and CDR2 FQNEAQ. J gave up 6 bases and V 1 base, and 14 bases lay outside the gene matches. CDR3: CASSLGVGWGQEGNEQFF. The CDR3 nucleotides read TGTGCCAGCAGCTTAGGGGTCGGATGGGGACAGGAGGGCAATGAGCAGTTCTTC. The whole variable domain, filled in from reference TRBV7-8 and TRBJ2-1, reads GAGVSQSPRYKVAKRGQDVALRCDPISGHVSLFWYQQALGQGPEFLTYFQNEAQLDKSGLPSDRFFAERPEGSVSTLKIQRTQQEDSAVYLCASSLGVGWGQEGNEQFFGPGTRLTVL.

This sequence joins TRBV7-2 and TRBJ1-2; D is perhaps TRBD1 (6 bases). The germline V gene encodes CDR1 SGHTA and CDR2 FQGNSA. V was clipped by 5 bases and J by 8 bases, with 15 bases between them. This CDR3 is 13 amino acids long. This CDR3 is CASSQRQAEGYTF. CDR3 coding DNA: TGTGCCAGCAGCCAACGACAGGCGGAAGGCTACACCTTC.

This CDR3 is CASSYSILASTDTQYF. CDR3 DNA sequence: TGTGCCAGCAGTTACTCGATACTAGCGAGCACAGATACGCAGTATTTT. This chain links TRBV6-5 with TRBJ2-3, with TRBD2 matching over 7 bases. This CDR3 is built from 16 residues. Germline assignment: CDR1 MNHEY and CDR2 SVGAGI. V lost 0 bases to trimming and J lost 0 bases; unmatched junction nucleotides: 3.

V and J are TRBV15 and TRBJ2-3; D is uncertain. V lost 2 bases, J lost 1 base, and 7 bases lay in between. The CDR3 is 14 amino acids. Germline CDR1 LNHNV, CDR2 YYDKDF (reference sequence). This CDR3 is CATSRFQGTDTQYF. CDR3 nucleotide sequence: TGTGCCACCAGCAGATTTCAGGGCACAGATACGCAGTATTTT.

This chain uses TRBV6-5 with TRBJ1-3; 10 bases agree with TRBD1. Germline values: CDR1 MNHEY, CDR2 SVGAGI. There are 15 residues in the CDR3. V dropped 8 bases and J dropped 1; count of bases not matched to a gene: 5. CDR3 sequence: CASRRQGASGNTIYF. DNA of the CDR3: TGTGCCAGCCGTCGACAGGGGGCATCTGGAAACACCATATATTTT.

The chain recombines TRBV14 with TRBJ2-7, with D perhaps TRBD1 (6 bases). Germline-derived CDR1 and CDR2 are SGHDN and FVKESK. This CDR3 has 14 amino acids. With 4 bases removed from V and 2 bases from J, the gap between germline ends came to 12 bases. The CDR3 region has the DNA TGTGCCAGCAGCCTCGGGACACCAGCCTACGAGCAGTACTTC. This encodes CASSLGTPAYEQYF.

J is TRBJ1-2 and V is TRBV28; 7 nucleotides align to TRBD1. Trimming cost V 3 bases and J 4 bases; bases outside gene matches: 8. Germline loops: CDR1 MDHEN, CDR2 SYDVKM. This CDR3 contains 15 residues. DNA of the CDR3: TGTGCCAGCAGTTTCTACGGGGACAGAGCCTATGGCTACACCTTC. It codes for CASSFYGDRAYGYTF.

The V and J genes are TRBV6-1 and TRBJ2-1; 8 nucleotides line up with TRBD2. Germline trimming cut 4 bases from V and 4 bases from J; bases unmatched to any gene: 6. The CDR3 totals 15 residues. Germline CDR1 is MNHNS and CDR2 is SASEGT. CDR3 protein: CASSVPAGEYNEQFF. In nucleotides, the CDR3 is TGTGCCAGCAGTGTCCCAGCGGGGGAGTACAATGAGCAGTTCTTC.

This chain joins TRBV6-1 and TRBJ2-7; possibly TRBD2 for D (6 bases). V dropped 0 bases and J dropped 3 bases, with 15 bases sitting between them. The CDR3 runs 16 residues. Per germline, CDR1 MNHNS and CDR2 SASEGT. For the CDR3, the DNA is TGTGCCAGCAGTGAAGCCAACGCTAGCGACCGCTACGAGCAGTACTTC. It codes for CASSEANASDRYEQYF.

V is TRBV7-2 and J is TRBJ1-2, with 8 bases identical to TRBD1. The CDR3 extends over 18 amino acids. CDR1 and CDR2 from the germline V gene are SGHTA and FQGNSA. J gave up 4 bases and V 0 bases, and 13 bases lay outside the gene matches. The CDR3 sequence is CASSLASGQGNTLYGYTF. The CDR3 region has the DNA TGTGCCAGCAGCTTAGCTTCCGGACAGGGCAATACTCTCTATGGCTACACCTTC.

This sequence joins TRBV28 and TRBJ2-7, with 7 bases fitting TRBD2. The germline V gene has CDR1 MDHEN and CDR2 SYDVKM. The trim removed 7 bases at V and 3 bases at J, leaving 6 bases unmatched. CDR3 length equals 13 residues. CDR3 in amino acids: CASTEPGGYEQYF. The CDR3 DNA reads TGTGCCAGCACCGAACCGGGGGGCTACGAGCAGTACTTC. The complete variable domain, with remaining parts taken from reference TRBV28 and TRBJ2-7, reads DVKVTQSSRYLVKRTGEKVFLECVQDMDHENMFWYRQDPGLGLRLIYFSYDVKMKEKGDIPEGYSVSREKKERFSLILESASTNQTSMYLCASTEPGGYEQYFGPGTRLTVT.

The rearrangement joins TRBV18 to TRBJ1-5, with TRBD1 matching over 8 bases. The CDR3 length is 16 residues. The V gene's germline CDR1 is KGHSH and CDR2 LQKENI. V gave up 5 bases and J gave up 0 bases; unmatched junction bases: 6. The chain's CDR3 is CASSWTGMNSNQPQHF. The CDR3 DNA reads as TGTGCCAGCTCATGGACAGGGATGAATAGCAATCAGCCCCAGCATTTT.

The chain links TRBV6-5 to TRBJ2-7; D remains ambiguous. The CDR3 totals 14 residues. The V and J ends lost 6 bases and 1 base respectively, with 13 bases between them. Per the germline V gene, CDR1 is MNHEY and CDR2 is SVGAGI. CDR3 sequence (DNA): TGTGCCAGCAGCCCCTTACCTGAGTCCTACGAGCAGTACTTC. This codes for CASSPLPESYEQYF.

The rearrangement links TRBV5-5 to TRBJ2-7; tentative D call: TRBD2 (6 bases). The CDR3 covers 15 residues. The germline V and J ends were trimmed by 4 bases and 0 bases, with 14 bases remaining between them. Germline V CDR1 and CDR2: SGHKS, YYEKEE (reference sequence). This CDR3 is CASSASAGYSYEQYF. CDR3 bases: TGTGCCAGCAGCGCCTCCGCGGGATACTCCTACGAGCAGTACTTC. The full variable domain, in which reference TRBV5-5 and TRBJ2-7 provide the parts outside the CDR3, is DAGVTQSPTHLIKTRGQQVTLRCSPISGHKSVSWYQQVLGQGPQFIFQYYEKEERGRGNFPDRFSARQFPNYSSELNVNALLLGDSALYLCASSASAGYSYEQYFGPGTRLTVT.

This chain connects TRBV9 to TRBJ1-6, with TRBD1 as a possible D gene (5 bases). The CDR3 covers 14 residues. Germline loops: CDR1 SGDLS, CDR2 YYNGEE. Trimming left V 1 base short and J 6 bases short, with 8 bases between. CDR3 in amino acids: CASSVRQINSPLHF. The CDR3 nucleotides are TGTGCCAGCAGCGTAAGACAGATTAATTCACCCCTCCACTTT.

J is TRBJ2-7 and V is TRBV6-6, with a weak D call TRBD2 (7 bases). Between the trimmed V and J ends, which lost 2 bases and 7 bases, there was a span of 21 bases. Per germline, CDR1 MNHNY and CDR2 SVGAGI (reference sequence). The CDR3 spans 16 residues. The CDR3 protein is CASSYGGGSPAWEQYF. The CDR3 region has the DNA TGTGCCAGCAGTTACGGGGGGGGCTCCCCCGCCTGGGAGCAGTACTTC.